This T cell receptor (beta chain) was identified during a study of cytomegalovirus exposure and HLA in healthy donors. The germline CDR1 and CDR2 sequences are MNHNY and SVGAGI (reference sequence). This CDR3 contains 16 residues. Germline trimming cut 6 bases from V and 0 bases from J; bases unmatched to any gene: 1. Study findings and constraints: In a later analysis, TCR beta V- and J-gene trimming was associated with a missense DCLRE1C variant.

The PCR was carried out with 60 Vbeta primers and 13 Jbeta primers. The repertoire was sequenced with immunoSEQ multiplex PCR; TCRdb's copy has only in-frame clones and lacks some. Of some 190,000 clones in the sample, just over 75% were seen once. This clone showed up just a few times. Antigen specificity is unknown. The specimen was PBMCs. This sequence joins TRBV6-6 and TRBJ2-1; 14 bases align to TRBD2. The sequence was collected from a man younger than 35 in good health and CMV-seronegative. The CDR3 here is CASRGLAGASYNEQFF. The CDR3 DNA is TGTGCCAGCAGGGGACTAGCGGGGGCCTCCTACAATGAGCAGTTCTTC.